A selection of T cell receptor beta chains follows, all from one sample in a study of cytomegalovirus exposure and HLA in healthy donors. The method was immunoSEQ multiplex PCR; TCRdb's version includes in-frame clones alone and lacks a portion of them. Among 150,000 to 200,000 clones listed, approximately 80% were seen once. Sequenced sample: PBMCs. The receptors here all came from a middle-aged woman in good health and CMV-seronegative. Each CDR3 is given with its conserved first and last residue. D genes are given only for firm matches. Not all rows give a size; the values are once, few, many and, for expanded clones, a class.

d_gene: TRBD2; len: 17; abundance: -; j_gene: TRBJ2-2; v_gene: TRBV7-9; CDR3nt: TGTGCCACCATAAAGGGGGCGGGAGGGCCCGACACCGGGGAGCTGTTTTTT; CDR3aa: CATIKGAGGPDTGELFF
d_gene: -; len: 16; abundance: -; j_gene: TRBJ2-7; v_gene: TRBV9; CDR3nt: TGTGCCAGCAGCGGCAGGAAACTAGCCGAATCCTACGAGCAGTACTTC; CDR3aa: CASSGRKLAESYEQYF
d_gene: -; len: 14; abundance: few; j_gene: TRBJ2-2; v_gene: TRBV11-3; CDR3nt: TGTGCCAGCAGCTTGAGGACAGCCCTAGGGGAGCTGTTTTTT; CDR3aa: CASSLRTALGELFF
d_gene: -; len: 16; abundance: -; j_gene: TRBJ2-7; v_gene: TRBV7-9; CDR3nt: TGTGCCAGCAGCTTAGAGGGCGGGCAGGTAGACTACGAGCAGTACTTC; CDR3aa: CASSLEGGQVDYEQYF
d_gene: -; len: 15; abundance: -; j_gene: TRBJ1-1; v_gene: TRBV7-2; CDR3nt: TGTGCCAGCAGCTTAAGGGCAACGGGGGGCACTGAAGCTTTCTTT; CDR3aa: CASSLRATGGTEAFF
d_gene: TRBD1; len: 16; abundance: few; j_gene: TRBJ2-3; v_gene: TRBV4-2; CDR3nt: TGTGCCAGCAGCCAATTCGGACAGGGGGTAGTAGATACGCAGTATTTT; CDR3aa: CASSQFGQGVVDTQYF
d_gene: TRBD1; len: 15; abundance: few; j_gene: TRBJ1-4; v_gene: TRBV19; CDR3nt: TGTGCCAGTAGCGGACAGGGGGCGCGTCGTGAAAAACTGTTTTTT; CDR3aa: CASSGQGARREKLFF
d_gene: TRBD1; len: 15; abundance: -; j_gene: TRBJ1-1; v_gene: TRBV11-3; CDR3nt: TGTGCCAGCAGCTTACGCCCGGTCGTTGGGACAGGGCTTTTTTTT; CDR3aa: CASSLRPVVGTGLFF
d_gene: -; len: 13; abundance: -; j_gene: TRBJ1-1; v_gene: TRBV9; CDR3nt: TGTGCCAGCAGCGTAGACTTGAACACTGAAGCTTTCTTT; CDR3aa: CASSVDLNTEAFF
d_gene: -; len: 16; abundance: -; j_gene: TRBJ2-2; v_gene: TRBV6-1; CDR3nt: TGTGCCAGCAGTGACTTGGCGACAGGGAACACCGGGGAGCTGTTTTTT; CDR3aa: CASSDLATGNTGELFF
d_gene: -; len: 14; abundance: -; j_gene: TRBJ2-1; v_gene: TRBV10-3; CDR3nt: TGTGCCATCTCTAAGGGGCTAGAGTACAATGAGCAGTTCTTC; CDR3aa: CAISKGLEYNEQFF
d_gene: TRBD1; len: 14; abundance: -; j_gene: TRBJ2-1; v_gene: TRBV7-2; CDR3nt: TGTGCCAGCAGCTTGGACAGGGTTAGAAATGAGCAGTTCTTC; CDR3aa: CASSLDRVRNEQFF
d_gene: -; len: 15; abundance: -; j_gene: TRBJ2-1; v_gene: TRBV19; CDR3nt: TGTGCCAGTAGTATGGACGGTAGCGGTCTCCGGGAGCAGTTCTTC; CDR3aa: CASSMDGSGLREQFF
d_gene: TRBD2; len: 14; abundance: -; j_gene: TRBJ2-5; v_gene: TRBV28; CDR3nt: TGTGCCAGCAGCCCTAGCGGGATCGCGGAGACCCAGTACTTC; CDR3aa: CASSPSGIAETQYF
d_gene: TRBD2; len: 14; abundance: -; j_gene: TRBJ2-7; v_gene: TRBV10-1; CDR3nt: TGCGCCAGCAGCCAGAGACTAGCGGAGGGGGAGCAGTACTTC; CDR3aa: CASSQRLAEGEQYF
d_gene: TRBD2; len: 17; abundance: -; j_gene: TRBJ2-2; v_gene: TRBV5-6; CDR3nt: TGTGCCAGCAGCCGTCCCGTGGGACTAGCCGACACCGGGGAGCTGTTTTTT; CDR3aa: CASSRPVGLADTGELFF
d_gene: TRBD2; len: 17; abundance: -; j_gene: TRBJ2-1; v_gene: TRBV7-2; CDR3nt: TGTGCCAGCAGCCCGGGACTAGCGGGAGGTCGAGGGAATGAGCAGTTCTTC; CDR3aa: CASSPGLAGGRGNEQFF